This is a list of T cell receptor beta chains from one sample in a study of CD8 T cells in Susac syndrome. MiXCR, run by TCRdb on the immunoSEQ multiplex PCR reads, gives a single entry per CDR3 protein. This sample carries approximately 200,000 distinct CDR3 sequences, approximately 95% of them seen once, and the ten largest clones take about 0.08%. What was sequenced was CD4+ T cells from PBMCs. The receptor source for this set is a human donor with multiple sclerosis. Both conserved end residues are part of each CDR3. Each record gives: D gene, clone size, J gene, V gene, CDR3 DNA, CDR3 protein. The D gene is left open where the match is weak. Not all rows give a size; the values are once, few, many and, for expanded clones, a class.

d_call: -
clone_size: -
j_call: TRBJ2-7
v_call: TRBV10-3
cdr3_nt: TGTGCCATCAGTGAGTCTGGGGGCGAGCAGTACTTC
cdr3_aa: CAISESGGEQYF

d_call: -
clone_size: -
j_call: TRBJ1-2
v_call: TRBV9
cdr3_nt: TGTGCCAGCAGCGTACATACCGGGGAGCCTGGCTACACCTTC
cdr3_aa: CASSVHTGEPGYTF

d_call: -
clone_size: -
j_call: TRBJ1-1
v_call: TRBV12-3/TRBV12-4
cdr3_nt: TGTGCCAGCAGTGTTCACAGGGAATGGACGGAAGCTTTCTTT
cdr3_aa: CASSVHREWTEAFF

d_call: -
clone_size: once
j_call: TRBJ1-4
v_call: TRBV7-2
cdr3_nt: TGTGCCAGCAGCCTACGCAGGCCTGCAACTAATGAAAAACTGTTTTTT
cdr3_aa: CASSLRRPATNEKLFF

d_call: TRBD1
clone_size: -
j_call: TRBJ1-6
v_call: TRBV20-1
cdr3_nt: TGCAGTGCTAGATTGGCAGGGGGGAATTCACCCCTCCACTTT
cdr3_aa: CSARLAGGNSPLHF

d_call: -
clone_size: -
j_call: TRBJ1-2
v_call: TRBV3-1
cdr3_nt: TGTGCCAGCAGCCAAGAGGGCTTTACTCGACGCTACACCTTC
cdr3_aa: CASSQEGFTRRYTF

d_call: -
clone_size: -
j_call: TRBJ2-7
v_call: TRBV21-1
cdr3_nt: TGTGCCAGCACCATAGACAGGAGCTCCTACGAGCAGTACTTC
cdr3_aa: CASTIDRSSYEQYF

d_call: -
clone_size: once
j_call: TRBJ2-3
v_call: TRBV30
cdr3_nt: TGTGCCTGGAGCCGCACAGATACGCAGTATTTT
cdr3_aa: CAWSRTDTQYF

d_call: -
clone_size: -
j_call: TRBJ1-4
v_call: TRBV29-1
cdr3_nt: TGCAGCGTTGGGGCGGGGACTAATGAAAAACTGTTTTTT
cdr3_aa: CSVGAGTNEKLFF

d_call: TRBD2
clone_size: -
j_call: TRBJ2-5
v_call: TRBV6-5
cdr3_nt: TGTGCCAGCAGTTACTCGACTAGCGGGGGGGCTGGAGAGACCCAGTACTTC
cdr3_aa: CASSYSTSGGAGETQYF

d_call: TRBD2
clone_size: -
j_call: TRBJ2-1
v_call: TRBV2
cdr3_nt: TGTGCCAGCAGTGAAGCAGCGGGGAGGTCAAATGAGCAGTTCTTC
cdr3_aa: CASSEAAGRSNEQFF

d_call: -
clone_size: -
j_call: TRBJ1-2
v_call: TRBV12-3/TRBV12-4
cdr3_nt: TGTGCCAGCAGCATGAAGACAGGATTCTATGGCTACACCTTC
cdr3_aa: CASSMKTGFYGYTF

d_call: -
clone_size: once
j_call: TRBJ1-2
v_call: TRBV29-1
cdr3_nt: TGCAGCGTTGTACCCCTAGCTAACTATGGCTACACCTTC
cdr3_aa: CSVVPLANYGYTF

d_call: -
clone_size: -
j_call: TRBJ1-1
v_call: TRBV20-1
cdr3_nt: TGCAGTGCTAGAGTGATATCAGAGAACACTGAAGCTTTCTTT
cdr3_aa: CSARVISENTEAFF

d_call: -
clone_size: -
j_call: TRBJ2-5
v_call: TRBV5-1
cdr3_nt: TGCGCCAGCAGACCTCCCGCCTACCAAGAGACCCAGTACTTC
cdr3_aa: CASRPPAYQETQYF

d_call: -
clone_size: -
j_call: TRBJ2-1
v_call: TRBV15
cdr3_nt: TGTGCCACCAGCAGAGTCCAGGGGCACAATGAGCAGTTCTTC
cdr3_aa: CATSRVQGHNEQFF

d_call: -
clone_size: -
j_call: TRBJ1-1
v_call: TRBV19
cdr3_nt: TGTGCCAGCCAGCGCTCCCCCCGAGGGAACACTGAAGCTTTCTTT
cdr3_aa: CASQRSPRGNTEAFF

d_call: TRBD2
clone_size: once
j_call: TRBJ2-1
v_call: TRBV18
cdr3_nt: TGTGCCAGCTCACCGATACGGGGGGGGATCTACAATGAGCAGTTCTTC
cdr3_aa: CASSPIRGGIYNEQFF

d_call: -
clone_size: -
j_call: TRBJ1-2
v_call: TRBV6-4
cdr3_nt: TGTGCCAGCAGTGACCACCCGGCGGACTATGGCTACACCTTC
cdr3_aa: CASSDHPADYGYTF

d_call: -
clone_size: -
j_call: TRBJ2-1
v_call: TRBV9
cdr3_nt: TGTGCCACGTCTCCTGGCGGGCCCAGCTCCTACAATGAGCAGTTCTTC
cdr3_aa: CATSPGGPSSYNEQFF

d_call: -
clone_size: once
j_call: TRBJ2-3
v_call: TRBV20-1
cdr3_nt: TGCAGTGCGGGAATCGGACTTCTTAGCACAGATACGCAGTATTTT
cdr3_aa: CSAGIGLLSTDTQYF

d_call: TRBD1
clone_size: -
j_call: TRBJ2-5
v_call: TRBV20-1
cdr3_nt: TGCAGTGCTAGAGACCCTACAGGGGGCGCGTGGGAGACCCAGTACTTC
cdr3_aa: CSARDPTGGAWETQYF

d_call: -
clone_size: -
j_call: TRBJ2-3
v_call: TRBV5-6
cdr3_nt: TGTGCCAGCAGCTGGATCAGCACAGATACGCAGTATTTT
cdr3_aa: CASSWISTDTQYF

d_call: -
clone_size: -
j_call: TRBJ2-5
v_call: TRBV2
cdr3_nt: TGTGCCAGCAGTATACTAGAGACCCAGTACTTC
cdr3_aa: CASSILETQYF

d_call: -
clone_size: -
j_call: TRBJ2-1
v_call: TRBV18
cdr3_nt: TGTGCCAGCTCCCCACGGGACTTGAATGGCGAGCAGTTCTTC
cdr3_aa: CASSPRDLNGEQFF

d_call: TRBD1
clone_size: -
j_call: TRBJ2-7
v_call: TRBV9
cdr3_nt: TGTGCCAGCAGCGCTGGACAGGGAATTTTGCCCTACGAGCAGTACTTC
cdr3_aa: CASSAGQGILPYEQYF

d_call: TRBD1
clone_size: -
j_call: TRBJ1-2
v_call: TRBV14
cdr3_nt: TGTGCCAGCAGCCACCTCGGGACAGGGGATAGGGGCGGCTACACCTTC
cdr3_aa: CASSHLGTGDRGGYTF

d_call: TRBD1
clone_size: -
j_call: TRBJ1-2
v_call: TRBV14
cdr3_nt: TGTGCCAGCAGCCCGACGAGTGACAGGGCAGACTATGGCTACACCTTC
cdr3_aa: CASSPTSDRADYGYTF

d_call: TRBD2
clone_size: -
j_call: TRBJ2-1
v_call: TRBV3-1
cdr3_nt: TGTGCCAGCAGCCAGCGGGGGGGAAATGAGCAGTTCTTC
cdr3_aa: CASSQRGGNEQFF

d_call: -
clone_size: -
j_call: TRBJ2-1
v_call: TRBV20-1
cdr3_nt: TGCAGTGCTGGGAACCGGGCCGAGGGCTACAATGAGCAGTTCTTC
cdr3_aa: CSAGNRAEGYNEQFF

d_call: -
clone_size: -
j_call: TRBJ2-3
v_call: TRBV2
cdr3_nt: TGTGCCAGCAGTGAAGGAGGCAGGGTAGTACAGTATTTT
cdr3_aa: CASSEGGRVVQYF

d_call: TRBD1
clone_size: -
j_call: TRBJ2-1
v_call: TRBV19
cdr3_nt: TGTGCCAGTTTCCGGACAGGGATCAGCGAGCAGTTCTTC
cdr3_aa: CASFRTGISEQFF

d_call: -
clone_size: -
j_call: TRBJ1-6
v_call: TRBV7-9
cdr3_nt: TGTGCCAGCAGCTTAGACAGATCACCCCTCCACTTT
cdr3_aa: CASSLDRSPLHF

d_call: TRBD2
clone_size: -
j_call: TRBJ2-5
v_call: TRBV9
cdr3_nt: TGTGCCAGCAGCGTAGGGGCTAGCGGGGGGCAAGAGACCCAGTACTTC
cdr3_aa: CASSVGASGGQETQYF

d_call: -
clone_size: -
j_call: TRBJ1-1
v_call: TRBV6-6
cdr3_nt: TGTGCCAGCAGTTTGAGGGGTATGGGCACTGAAGCTTTCTTT
cdr3_aa: CASSLRGMGTEAFF

d_call: -
clone_size: -
j_call: TRBJ2-7
v_call: TRBV12-3/TRBV12-4
cdr3_nt: TGTGCCAGCAGTCCCGAGGGTATTCGGTCCTACGAGCAGTACTTC
cdr3_aa: CASSPEGIRSYEQYF

d_call: -
clone_size: -
j_call: TRBJ1-5
v_call: TRBV20-1
cdr3_nt: TGCAGTGCTAGAGATAGGGGAGAGAAGCTTCAGCCCCAGCATTTT
cdr3_aa: CSARDRGEKLQPQHF

d_call: -
clone_size: -
j_call: TRBJ2-2
v_call: TRBV9
cdr3_nt: TGTGCCAGCCGGACGGGCAACACCGGGGAGCTGTTTTTT
cdr3_aa: CASRTGNTGELFF

d_call: TRBD2
clone_size: -
j_call: TRBJ2-1
v_call: TRBV24-1
cdr3_nt: TGTGCCACCAGTGATTTCCGGACTAGCGGAAATGAGCAGTTCTTC
cdr3_aa: CATSDFRTSGNEQFF